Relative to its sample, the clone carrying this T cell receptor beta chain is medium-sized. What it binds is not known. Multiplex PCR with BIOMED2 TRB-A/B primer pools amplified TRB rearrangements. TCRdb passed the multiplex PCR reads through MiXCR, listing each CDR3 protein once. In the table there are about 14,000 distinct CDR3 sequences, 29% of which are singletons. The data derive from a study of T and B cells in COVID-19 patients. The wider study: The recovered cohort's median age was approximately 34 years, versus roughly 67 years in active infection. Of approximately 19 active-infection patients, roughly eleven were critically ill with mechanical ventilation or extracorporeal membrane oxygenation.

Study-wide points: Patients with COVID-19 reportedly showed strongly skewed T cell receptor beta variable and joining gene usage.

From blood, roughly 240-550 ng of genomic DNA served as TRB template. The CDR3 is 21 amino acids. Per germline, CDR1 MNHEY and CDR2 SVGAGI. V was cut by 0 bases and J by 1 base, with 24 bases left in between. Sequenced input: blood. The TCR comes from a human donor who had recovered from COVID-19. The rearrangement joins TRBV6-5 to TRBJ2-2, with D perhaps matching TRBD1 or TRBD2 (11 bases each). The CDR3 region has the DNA TGTGCCAGCAGTTACTCTCTATGGGACAGGGGGACTAGCGGGAACACCGGGGAGCTGTTTTTT. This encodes CASSYSLWDRGTSGNTGELFF.